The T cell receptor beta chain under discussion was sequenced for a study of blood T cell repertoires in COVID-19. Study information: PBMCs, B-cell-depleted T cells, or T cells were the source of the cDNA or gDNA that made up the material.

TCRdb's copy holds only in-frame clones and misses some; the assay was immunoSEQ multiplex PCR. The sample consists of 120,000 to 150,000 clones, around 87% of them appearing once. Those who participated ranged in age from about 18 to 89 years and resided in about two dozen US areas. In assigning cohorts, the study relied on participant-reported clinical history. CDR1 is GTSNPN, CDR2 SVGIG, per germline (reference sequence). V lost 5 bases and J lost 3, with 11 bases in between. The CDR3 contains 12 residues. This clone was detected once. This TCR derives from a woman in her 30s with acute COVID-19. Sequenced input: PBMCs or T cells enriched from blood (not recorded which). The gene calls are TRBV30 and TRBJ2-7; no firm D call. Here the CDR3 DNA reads TGTGCCTGGTCAGTGGGCAGCTACGAGCAGTACTTC. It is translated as CAWSVGSYEQYF.